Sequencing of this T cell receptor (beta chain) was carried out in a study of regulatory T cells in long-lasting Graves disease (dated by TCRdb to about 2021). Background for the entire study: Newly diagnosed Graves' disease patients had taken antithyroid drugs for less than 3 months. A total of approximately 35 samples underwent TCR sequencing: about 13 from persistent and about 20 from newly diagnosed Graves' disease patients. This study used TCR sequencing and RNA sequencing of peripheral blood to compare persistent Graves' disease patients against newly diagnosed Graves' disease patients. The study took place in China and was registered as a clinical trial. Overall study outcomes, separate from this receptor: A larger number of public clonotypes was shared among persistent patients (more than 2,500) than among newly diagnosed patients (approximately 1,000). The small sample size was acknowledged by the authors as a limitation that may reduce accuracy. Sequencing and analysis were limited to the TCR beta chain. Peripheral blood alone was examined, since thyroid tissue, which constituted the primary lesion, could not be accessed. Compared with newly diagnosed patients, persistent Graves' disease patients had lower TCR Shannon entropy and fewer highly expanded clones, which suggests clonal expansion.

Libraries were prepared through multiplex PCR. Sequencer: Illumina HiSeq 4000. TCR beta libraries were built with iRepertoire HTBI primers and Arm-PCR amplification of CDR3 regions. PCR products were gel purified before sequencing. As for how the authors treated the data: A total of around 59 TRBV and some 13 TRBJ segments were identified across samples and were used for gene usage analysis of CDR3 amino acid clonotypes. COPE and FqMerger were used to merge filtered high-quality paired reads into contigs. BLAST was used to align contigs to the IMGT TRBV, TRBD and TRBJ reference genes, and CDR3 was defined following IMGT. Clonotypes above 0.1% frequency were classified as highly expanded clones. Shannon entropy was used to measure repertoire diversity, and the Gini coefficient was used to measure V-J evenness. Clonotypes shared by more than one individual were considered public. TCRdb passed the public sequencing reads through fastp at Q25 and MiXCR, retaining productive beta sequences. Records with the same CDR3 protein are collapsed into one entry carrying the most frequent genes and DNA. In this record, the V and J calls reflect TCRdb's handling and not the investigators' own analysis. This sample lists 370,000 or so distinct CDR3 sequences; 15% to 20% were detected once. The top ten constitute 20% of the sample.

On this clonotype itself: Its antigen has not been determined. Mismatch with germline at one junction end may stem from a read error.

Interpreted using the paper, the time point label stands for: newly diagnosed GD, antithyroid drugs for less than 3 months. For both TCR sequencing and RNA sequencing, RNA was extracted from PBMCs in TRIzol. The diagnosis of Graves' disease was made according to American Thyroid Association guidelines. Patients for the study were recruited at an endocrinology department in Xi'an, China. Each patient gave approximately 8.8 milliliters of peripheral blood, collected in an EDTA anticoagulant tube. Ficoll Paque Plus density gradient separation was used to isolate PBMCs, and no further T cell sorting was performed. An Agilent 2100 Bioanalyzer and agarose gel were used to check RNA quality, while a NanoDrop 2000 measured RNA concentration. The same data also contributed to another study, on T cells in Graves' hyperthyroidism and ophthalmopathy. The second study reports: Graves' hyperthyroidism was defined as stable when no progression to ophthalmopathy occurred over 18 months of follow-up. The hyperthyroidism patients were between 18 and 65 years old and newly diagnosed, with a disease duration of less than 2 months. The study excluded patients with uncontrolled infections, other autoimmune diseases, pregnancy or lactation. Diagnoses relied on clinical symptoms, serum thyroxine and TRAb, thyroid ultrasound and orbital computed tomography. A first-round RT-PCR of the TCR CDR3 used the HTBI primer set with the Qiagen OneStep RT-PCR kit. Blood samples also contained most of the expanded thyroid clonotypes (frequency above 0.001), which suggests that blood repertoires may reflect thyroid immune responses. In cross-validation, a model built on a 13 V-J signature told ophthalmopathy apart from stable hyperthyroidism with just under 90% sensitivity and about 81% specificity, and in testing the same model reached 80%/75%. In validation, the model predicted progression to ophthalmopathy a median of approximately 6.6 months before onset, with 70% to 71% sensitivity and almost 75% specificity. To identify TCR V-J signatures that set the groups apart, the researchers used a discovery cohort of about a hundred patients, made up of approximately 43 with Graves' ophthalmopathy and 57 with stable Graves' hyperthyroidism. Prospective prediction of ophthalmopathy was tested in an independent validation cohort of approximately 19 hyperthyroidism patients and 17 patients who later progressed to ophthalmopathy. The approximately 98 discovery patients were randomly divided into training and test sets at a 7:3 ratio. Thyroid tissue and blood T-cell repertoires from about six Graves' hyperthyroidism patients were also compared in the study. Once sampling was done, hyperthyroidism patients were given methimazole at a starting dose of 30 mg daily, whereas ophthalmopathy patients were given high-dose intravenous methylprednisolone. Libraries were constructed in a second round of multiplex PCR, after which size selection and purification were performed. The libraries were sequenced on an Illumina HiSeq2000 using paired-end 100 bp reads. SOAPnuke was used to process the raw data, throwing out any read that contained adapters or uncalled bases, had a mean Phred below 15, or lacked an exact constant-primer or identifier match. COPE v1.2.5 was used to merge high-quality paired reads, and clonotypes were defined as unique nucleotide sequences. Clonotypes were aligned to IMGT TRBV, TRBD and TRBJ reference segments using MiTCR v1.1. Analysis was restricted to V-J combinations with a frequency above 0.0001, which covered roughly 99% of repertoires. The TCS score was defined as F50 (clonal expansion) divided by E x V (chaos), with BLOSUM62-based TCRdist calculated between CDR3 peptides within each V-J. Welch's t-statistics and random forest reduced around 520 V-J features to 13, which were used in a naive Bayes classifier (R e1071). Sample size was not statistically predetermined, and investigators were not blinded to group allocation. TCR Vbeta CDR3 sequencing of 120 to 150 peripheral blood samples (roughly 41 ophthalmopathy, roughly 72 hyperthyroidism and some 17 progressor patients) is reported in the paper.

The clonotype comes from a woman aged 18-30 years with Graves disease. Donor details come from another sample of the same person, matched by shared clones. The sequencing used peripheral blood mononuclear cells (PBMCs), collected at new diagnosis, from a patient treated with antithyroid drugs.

In nucleotides, the sequence is TGTACCAGCAGCCAAGGGTTGTTCTTGCCCAGGGGAGAGACCCAGTACTTC. Its translation reads: CTSSQGLFLPRGETQYF. In this chain, TRBV4-1 is recombined with TRBJ2-5; the D gene is possibly TRBD1, with 6 bases matching. CDR1 and CDR2, looked up from the germline V gene, are MGHRA and YSYEKL. Reading from cysteine to phenylalanine, the CDR3 counts 17 amino acids. Kept here is only the CDR3 DNA, which spans 51 bases and is read in frame from base 1.